This T cell receptor (beta chain) appears in the sequencing data of a study of CD8+ T cells in alopecia areata. Study-level background: Treated patients took oral tofacitinib at 5 to 10 mg twice daily. Dosing with tofacitinib proceeded for 6 to 18 months, followed by 6 months off drug. Severity of treated patients was scored by affected scalp percentage. Study-level points and caveats: With tofacitinib ongoing, many expanded lesional clones persisted in both scalp and blood.

CDR1 MNHEY and CDR2 SMNVEV come from the germline V gene (reference sequence). CDR3 length: 14 amino acids. V lost 3 bases to trimming and J lost 3 bases, with 9 bases between them. Treatment specified: oral pan-JAK inhibitor, 5-10 mg twice daily. RNA was extracted and reverse transcribed into cDNA as the sequencing template. Profiled with immunoSEQ multiplex PCR; TCRdb holds only in-frame clones, not every one. The table includes 100,000 to 150,000 clones, over 55% detected once. As regards this clone: Its antigen remains unidentified.

This chain uses TRBV27 with TRBJ2-1, with D possibly being TRBD1 (6 bases). The receptor was isolated from a human donor with alopecia areata. Sequenced material: CD4+ T cells sorted from blood, taken at week 4, from a patient treated with tofacitinib. The chain's CDR3 is CASSFWGLYNEQFF. The CDR3 region has the DNA TGTGCCAGCAGTTTTTGGGGGCTCTACAATGAGCAGTTCTTC.